Listed below are T cell receptor beta chains from one sample, sequenced in a study of T-cell reconstitution after alpha-beta-depleted transplantation in children. TCRdb redid the calling of the PCR reads with MiXCR, one entry per CDR3 protein. Of around 440,000 distinct CDR3 sequences in the sample, around 16% were seen once. This specimen consisted of PBMCs, mostly from graft donor cells, obtained 360 days after TCRalphabeta/CD19-depleted stem cell transplant. These receptors were obtained from a boy in the first two years of life who had a stem cell transplant for Wiskott-Aldrich syndrome, so the T cells may come from the graft donor. The CDR3 runs from the conserved cysteine through the conserved F or W. Fields, in order: CDR3 DNA, CDR3 protein, clone size, V gene, D gene, J gene. D genes are given only for firm matches. Clone size appears in some rows only: once, few, many, or a class for an expanded clone.

CDR3 DNA: TGTGCCACCAGCAGAAGGACAGGGGAAGAGACCCAGTACTTC; CDR3 protein: CATSRRTGEETQYF; clone size: .; V gene: TRBV15; D gene: TRBD1; J gene: TRBJ2-5
CDR3 DNA: TGTGCCAGCAGCTTTCGGGGACTAGCGGGATTCACAGATACGCAGTATTTT; CDR3 protein: CASSFRGLAGFTDTQYF; clone size: few; V gene: TRBV7-9; D gene: TRBD2; J gene: TRBJ2-3
CDR3 DNA: TGTGCCAGCAGTTATGGGACTAAACCCTACAATGAGCAGTTCTTC; CDR3 protein: CASSYGTKPYNEQFF; clone size: .; V gene: TRBV6-5; D gene: TRBD2; J gene: TRBJ2-1
CDR3 DNA: TGTGCCAGCAGCGCTATTCCTACCCCCTACTACAATGAGCAGTTCTTC; CDR3 protein: CASSAIPTPYYNEQFF; clone size: few; V gene: TRBV11-3; D gene: .; J gene: TRBJ2-1
CDR3 DNA: TGTGCCAGCAGCTTAATGGCGGGATTCTACAATGAGCAGTTCTTC; CDR3 protein: CASSLMAGFYNEQFF; clone size: .; V gene: TRBV7-9; D gene: .; J gene: TRBJ2-1
CDR3 DNA: TGTGCCAGCAGCTTAGCGCTACCGGGTGCTAAAAACATTCAGTACTTC; CDR3 protein: CASSLALPGAKNIQYF; clone size: few; V gene: TRBV7-2; D gene: .; J gene: TRBJ2-4
CDR3 DNA: TGTGCCAGCGGGGACCTATACAATGAGCAGTTCTTC; CDR3 protein: CASGDLYNEQFF; clone size: .; V gene: TRBV3-1; D gene: .; J gene: TRBJ2-1
CDR3 DNA: TGCGCCAGCAGTGAGTCGAACAGGGTGGTTCAGCCCCAGCATTTT; CDR3 protein: CASSESNRVVQPQHF; clone size: few; V gene: TRBV10-2; D gene: .; J gene: TRBJ1-5
CDR3 DNA: TGCGCCAGCAGCCAGGCAGACAGGATTTTTAACACCGGGGAGCTGTTTTTT; CDR3 protein: CASSQADRIFNTGELFF; clone size: once; V gene: TRBV4-1; D gene: .; J gene: TRBJ2-2
CDR3 DNA: TGCAGCGTTCCTAGCGGGAGAGTGGAGACCCAGTACTTC; CDR3 protein: CSVPSGRVETQYF; clone size: few; V gene: TRBV29-1; D gene: TRBD2; J gene: TRBJ2-5
CDR3 DNA: TGTGCCAGCTCACCCCTCCGGCCAGACACCATATATTTT; CDR3 protein: CASSPLRPDTIYF; clone size: once; V gene: TRBV18; D gene: .; J gene: TRBJ1-3
CDR3 DNA: TGTGCCAGCAGAGCCCAATTGCCGACCTACAATGAGCAGTTCTTC; CDR3 protein: CASRAQLPTYNEQFF; clone size: .; V gene: TRBV6-2/TRBV6-3; D gene: .; J gene: TRBJ2-1
CDR3 DNA: TGTGCCAGCAGCTTACGAGCCGACAGGGACCCTTGGGAGCAGTACTTC; CDR3 protein: CASSLRADRDPWEQYF; clone size: few; V gene: TRBV7-2; D gene: TRBD1; J gene: TRBJ2-7
CDR3 DNA: TGTGCCAGCGGGGCGGGTGAAATAAGTTGGCAGTTCTTC; CDR3 protein: CASGAGEISWQFF; clone size: many; V gene: TRBV7-9; D gene: .; J gene: TRBJ2-1
CDR3 DNA: TGCAGCGTTGACCCCAGGACTTACAGGACCTATGGCTACACCTTC; CDR3 protein: CSVDPRTYRTYGYTF; clone size: few; V gene: TRBV29-1; D gene: .; J gene: TRBJ1-2
CDR3 DNA: TGTGCCAGCAGTCAAGGGGTCGAGCAGTACTTC; CDR3 protein: CASSQGVEQYF; clone size: .; V gene: TRBV6-5; D gene: .; J gene: TRBJ2-7